This paragraph reports one T cell receptor beta chain. V lost 4 bases to trimming and J lost 8 bases; unmatched junction nucleotides: 5. Germline CDR1 SGHNT, CDR2 YYREEE (reference sequence). This CDR3 has 12 residues. This sample is part of a study of T cell changes during pregnancy in multiple sclerosis. Profiling relied on immunoSEQ multiplex PCR, and the TCRdb table lists in-frame clones only, not all of them. The table has 39,000 or so clones, approximately 94% seen once. The V and J genes are TRBV5-4 and TRBJ1-1; 7 bases align to TRBD1. This receptor was taken from a female donor with multiple sclerosis, enrolled in a pregnancy study. The sample consisted of CD8+ T cells from peripheral blood mononuclear cells, taken in the third trimester of pregnancy. Here the CDR3 DNA reads TGTGCCAGCAGCCCCGGGACAGTAGAAGCTTTCTTT. It is translated as CASSPGTVEAFF.